The next 13 T cell receptor beta chains were all read from a single sample in a study of blood T cells in healthy people across ages. With a J-beta primer mix and a sample-barcoded 5' primer, a second PCR ran about 6 to 11 cycles. TCRdb re-called the 5' RACE reads with MiXCR, one entry per CDR3 protein. This table has 1.2 million to 1.5 million distinct CDR3 sequences, 42% appearing once. Specimen: blood. The receptors shown here come from a woman under 30 in good health.

V usage is TRBV3-1 and J usage is TRBJ2-5; D perhaps matches TRBD2 (5 bases). The CDR3 is 17 residues long. The V gene's germline CDR1 is LGHDT and CDR2 YNNKEL (reference sequence). The V and J ends lost 0 bases and 1 base respectively, with 15 bases between them. CDR3 in DNA: TGTGCCAGCAGCCAAGATGGAACCCTTCGGGGCCAAGAGACCCAGTACTTC. Translated, it gives CASSQDGTLRGQETQYF.

On this clonotype: Being one base from a much bigger clone, this may be a read error. The chain's CDR3 is CAGSLGASHSYNEQFF. The CDR3 DNA sequence: TGTGCCGGCAGCCTGGGGGCCTCACACTCCTACAATGAGCAGTTCTTC. V and J are TRBV6-2 or TRBV6-3 and TRBJ2-1; D possibly corresponds to TRBD1 (6 bases). The length of the CDR3 is 16 residues. Germline CDR1 is MNHEY and CDR2 is SVGEGT.

This clonotype was seen repeatedly, ten times or more. V and J are TRBV10-3 and TRBJ1-1; TRBD1 might be the D (5 bases). V lost 9 bases to trimming and J lost 6 bases, with 14 bases between them. This CDR3 contains 12 residues. Germline V gene sequence: CDR1 ENHRY, CDR2 SYGVKD. The CDR3 here is CAISVGGAEAFF. The CDR3 DNA sequence: TGTGCCATTTCCGTGGGAGGGGCTGAAGCTTTCTTT.

Comment on this clonotype: The junction departs from the called germline gene at one end, perhaps through a read error. The chain is built from TRBV7-9 and TRBJ2-6; D ambiguous. The germline gives CDR1 SEHNR, CDR2 FQNEAQ (reference sequence). The CDR3 runs to 15 residues. The DNA for the CDR3 is TGTGCCGGCAGCTTCATGGGGTCGGGGGCCAACGTCCTGACTTTC. Protein product: CAGSFMGSGANVLTF.

This clonotype was counted between two and nine times. The rearrangement joins TRBV21-1 to TRBJ2-5; the table's D call, TRBD1, has no DNA check behind it. TRBV21-1 is described as a pseudogene. The CDR3 runs 14 residues. The CDR3 here is CASSKLGGGETQYF. In nucleotides, the CDR3 is TGTGCCAGCAGCAAACTCGGGGGCGGGGAGACCCAGTACTTC.

This chain connects TRBV27 to TRBJ2-1; D might be TRBD2 (5 bases). Germline V gives CDR1 MNHEY, CDR2 SMNVEV (reference sequence). The CDR3 consists of 12 residues. Trimming stripped 2 bases from V and 10 bases from J, with 9 bases between. The CDR3 loop is CASSLGGWEQFF. CDR3 DNA sequence: TGTGCCAGCAGTTTAGGAGGCTGGGAGCAGTTCTTC.

This chain links TRBV6-6 with TRBJ2-7; TRBD1 aligns across 9 bases. V was clipped by 0 bases and J by 1 base; unmatched bases: 1. The CDR3 runs 15 residues. Germline V CDR1 and CDR2: MNHNY, SVGAGI (reference sequence). This CDR3 reads CASSYSTGGSYEQYF. CDR3 bases: TGTGCCAGCAGTTACTCGACAGGGGGGTCCTACGAGCAGTACTTC.

The chain recombines TRBV5-1 with TRBJ2-1; D is undetermined. The CDR3 is 13 amino acids. Germline V gene data show CDR1 as SGHRS and CDR2 as YFSETQ. Deletions cut 2 bases from V and 5 bases from J, with 8 bases between. The CDR3 DNA reads TGCGCCAGCAGCTTAGTGGGCCACAATGAGCAGTTCTTC. Translated: CASSLVGHNEQFF.

This clonotype has a handful of counts. The chain has TRBV4-1 and TRBJ2-5; 12 nucleotides agree with TRBD2. With V trimmed by 1 base and J by 5 bases, 8 bases remained unmatched. The germline V gene encodes CDR1 MGHRA and CDR2 YSYEKL. The CDR3 contains 17 residues. The CDR3 DNA follows: TGCGCCAGCAGCCAAGGACCACTAGCGGGAGGTCCGGAGACCCAGTACTTC. Encoded protein: CASSQGPLAGGPETQYF.

This clonotype was picked up many times. This rearrangement joins TRBV27 to TRBJ2-1, with unresolved D. This CDR3 spans 11 amino acids. Germline loops: CDR1 MNHEY, CDR2 SMNVEV (reference sequence). Trimming shortened V by 1 base and J by 6 bases, and 1 base separated the two germline ends. The CDR3 loop reads CASSLFNEQFF. CDR3 DNA sequence: TGTGCCAGCAGTTTATTCAATGAGCAGTTCTTC.

The chain couples TRBV6-1 to TRBJ2-1, with 12 nucleotides matching TRBD2. V trimming: 7 bases; J trimming: 5 bases; junction bases outside the gene matches: 6. The germline gives CDR1 MNHNS, CDR2 SASEGT. The CDR3 is made up of 15 amino acids. Here the CDR3 DNA reads TGTGCCAGCATCAAGGGACTAGCGGGCCACAATGAGCAGTTCTTC. It encodes CASIKGLAGHNEQFF.

The genes are TRBV6-1 and TRBJ1-6; D is unresolved. Trimming cost V 3 bases and J 11 bases, with 20 bases left between them. This CDR3 is built from 16 residues. Germline V CDR1 and CDR2: MNHNS, SASEGT. The CDR3 loop reads CASSEGQVALRTPLHF. In DNA, the CDR3 is TGTGCCAGCAGTGAGGGTCAGGTGGCGCTAAGGACACCCCTCCACTTT.

This clonotype turned up a few times. A much larger clone sits a single nucleotide away, making a read error possible. The chain recombines TRBV5-1 with TRBJ2-5; 14 bases fit TRBD2. V trimming: 1 base; J trimming: 11 bases; junction bases outside the gene matches: 16. This CDR3 is built from 18 residues. From germline, CDR1 is SGHRS and CDR2 YFSETQ. The CDR3 DNA reads as TGCGCCAGCAGCTTGCCCGGGACTAGCGGGAGTGCATACAATGAGCAGTACTTC. Translation gives CASSLPGTSGSAYNEQYF.